The present TCR beta chain was sequenced within a study of T cells after yellow fever vaccination (dated by TCRdb to between 2018 and 2021). The study in broad terms: The SMART-Seq v4 Ultra Low Input RNA kit was used to prepare libraries from fractions with low cell numbers. To follow T-cell clones before and after both primary and booster YFV17D yellow fever vaccination, bulk TCR alpha and beta repertoires underwent longitudinal sequencing. The cohort comprised two healthy male donors, one aged 18 to 30 and one aged 30 to 39 years. Blood was collected at multiple timepoints before and after primary and secondary immunization, and bulk PBMC replicates and cell subsets were isolated.

The trim is 7 bases for V and 1 base for J, with a gap of 10 bases between the germline ends. The CDR3 covers 14 residues, taking in both the cysteine and the phenylalanine. The DNA shown is the 42-base CDR3, in frame from base 1. CDR1 and CDR2 are drawn from the germline V gene (reference sequence): LNHNV, YYDKDF. Explained via the paper, the treatment or condition label denotes: live attenuated yellow fever vaccine strain. At every blood-draw timepoint, two biological replicates of bulk PBMCs were collected. PBMCs were isolated from peripheral blood using a standard Ficoll-Paque protocol. TriZol was used to extract RNA from bulk PBMCs, CD4 and CD8 fractions, and dextramer-positive and dextramer-negative fractions. TCRdb names Illumina NovaSeq 6000 as the instrument used. TCR cDNA was synthesized by 5'RACE template switching, which introduced a universal primer site and unique molecular identifiers. Priming for cDNA synthesis came from both the TCR alpha and TCR beta constant segments. Two PCR steps were used to amplify libraries, with sample barcodes and sequencing adapters being added in the second step. Libraries were sequenced on Illumina HiSeq 2500 (2x100 bp) or NovaSeq (2x150 bp). As for the authors' bioinformatics: MIGEC handled demultiplexing of reads and collapsing into UMI consensus sequences, while MiXCR performed V(D)J alignment. Vaccine-responding clonotypes were identified with edgeR using replicate PBMC samples, with FDR below 0.01 and a log2 fold change above 5 up to day 15 being required. CD4 or CD8 identity was assigned to each bulk clonotype according to whether the clonotype was present at higher abundance in the sequenced CD4 repertoire or the sequenced CD8 repertoire. The public reads were reprocessed in TCRdb via fastp at Q25 and MiXCR, keeping in-frame beta chains. Rows are combined by CDR3 protein, so each entry shows the most common genes and DNA. The V and J calls follow TCRdb's processing rather than the paper's. In this sample the table shows fewer than 500,000 distinct CDR3 sequences, approximately 18% of which occur a single time. The top ten constitute roughly a sixth of the sample.

This clonotype showed up just a few times. Its target antigen remains unknown. The record has no base qualities; no much larger clone is one base away. The research as a whole found: A small share of clonotypes was detected in both CD4 and CD8 compartments, with the overlap likely arising from convergent recombination. The secondary T-cell response was weaker than the primary response but faster, peaking on day 5 instead of day 15. Computational filtering was required because FACS-sorted repertoires could contain abundant contaminating clonotypes from the bulk population. The study included only two donors, which limits how far the findings can be generalized. Most clones expanded after primary vaccination (96% of CD4 and roughly 90% of CD8) were re-detected after the booster, suggesting that broad memory maintenance occurred.

The rearranged chain carries TRBV15 and TRBJ2-2, with TRBD1 perhaps the D gene, on 5 matching bases. This sample comprised PBMCs, obtained before the yellow fever booster vaccination. This TCR derives from a young man who received the YFV17D yellow fever vaccine. The CDR3 has the sequence CATTNQGNTGELFF. The nucleotide sequence is TGTGCCACCACTAATCAGGGGAACACCGGGGAGCTGTTTTTT.